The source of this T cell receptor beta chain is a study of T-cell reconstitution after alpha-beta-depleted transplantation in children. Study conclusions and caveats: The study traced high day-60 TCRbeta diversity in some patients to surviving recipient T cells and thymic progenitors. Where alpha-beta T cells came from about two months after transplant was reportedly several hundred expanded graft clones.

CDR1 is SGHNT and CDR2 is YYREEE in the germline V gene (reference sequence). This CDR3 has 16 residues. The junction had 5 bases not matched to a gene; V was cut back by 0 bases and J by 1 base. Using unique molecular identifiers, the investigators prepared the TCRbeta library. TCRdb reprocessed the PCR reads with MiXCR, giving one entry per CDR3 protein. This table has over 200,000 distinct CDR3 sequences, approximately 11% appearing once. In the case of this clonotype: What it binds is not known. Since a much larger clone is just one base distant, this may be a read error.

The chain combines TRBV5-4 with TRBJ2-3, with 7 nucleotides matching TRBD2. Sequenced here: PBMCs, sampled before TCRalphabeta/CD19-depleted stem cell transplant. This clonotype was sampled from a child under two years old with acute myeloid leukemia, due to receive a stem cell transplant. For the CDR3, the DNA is TGTGCCAGCAGCTTGGTGATTACTAGCGGCACAGATACGCAGTATTTT. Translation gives CASSLVITSGTDTQYF.